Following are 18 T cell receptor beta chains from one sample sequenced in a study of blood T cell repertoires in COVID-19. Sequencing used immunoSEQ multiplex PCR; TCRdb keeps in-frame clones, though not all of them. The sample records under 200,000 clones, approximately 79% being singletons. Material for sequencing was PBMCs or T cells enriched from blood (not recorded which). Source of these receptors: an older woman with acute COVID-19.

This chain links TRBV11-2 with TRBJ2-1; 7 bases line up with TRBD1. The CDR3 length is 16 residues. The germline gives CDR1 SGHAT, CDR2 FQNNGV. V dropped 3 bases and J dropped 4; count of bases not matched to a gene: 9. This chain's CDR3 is CASSLRGRGFYNEQFF. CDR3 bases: TGTGCCAGCAGCTTGAGGGGCAGGGGGTTTTACAATGAGCAGTTCTTC.

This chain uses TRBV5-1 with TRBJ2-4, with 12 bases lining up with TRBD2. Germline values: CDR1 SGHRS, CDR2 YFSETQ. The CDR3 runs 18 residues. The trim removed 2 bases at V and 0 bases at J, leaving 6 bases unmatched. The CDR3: CASSLLAGGAAAKNIQYF. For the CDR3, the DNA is TGCGCCAGCAGCTTACTAGCGGGAGGCGCGGCAGCCAAAAACATTCAGTACTTC. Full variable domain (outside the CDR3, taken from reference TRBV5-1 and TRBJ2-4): KAGVTQTPRYLIKTRGQQVTLSCSPISGHRSVSWYQQTPGQGLQFLFEYFSETQRNKGNFPGRFSGRQFSNSRSEMNVSTLELGDSALYLCASSLLAGGAAAKNIQYFGAGTRLSVL.

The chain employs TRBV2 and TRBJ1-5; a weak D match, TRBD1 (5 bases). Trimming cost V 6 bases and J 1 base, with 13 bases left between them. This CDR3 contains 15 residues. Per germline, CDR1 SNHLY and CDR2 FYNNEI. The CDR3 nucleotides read TGTGCCAGCAGGTGGGGGGAGGGAAGCAATCAGCCCCAGCATTTT. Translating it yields CASRWGEGSNQPQHF.

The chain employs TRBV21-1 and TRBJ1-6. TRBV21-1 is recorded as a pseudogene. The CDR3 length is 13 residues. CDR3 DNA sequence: TGTGCCAGCAGCAAAGTACGGGATTCACCCCTCCACTTT. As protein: CASSKVRDSPLHF.

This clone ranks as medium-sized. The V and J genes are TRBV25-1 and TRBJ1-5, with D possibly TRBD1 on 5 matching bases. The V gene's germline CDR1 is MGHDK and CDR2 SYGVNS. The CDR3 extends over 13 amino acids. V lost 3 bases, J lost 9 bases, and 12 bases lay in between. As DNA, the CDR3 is TGTGCCAGCAGTGACGGGGGAACTCGGCCCCAGCATTTT. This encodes CASSDGGTRPQHF.

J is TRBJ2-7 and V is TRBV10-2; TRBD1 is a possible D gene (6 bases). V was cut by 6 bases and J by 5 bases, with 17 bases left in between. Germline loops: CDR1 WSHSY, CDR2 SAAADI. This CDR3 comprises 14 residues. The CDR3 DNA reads TGCGCCAGCAGACGCTTCCAAGGGGGAAACGAGCAGTACTTC. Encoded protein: CASRRFQGGNEQYF.

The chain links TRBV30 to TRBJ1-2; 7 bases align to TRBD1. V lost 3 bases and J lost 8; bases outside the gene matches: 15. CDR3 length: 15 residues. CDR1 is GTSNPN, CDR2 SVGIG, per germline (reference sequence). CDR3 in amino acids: CAWRPNVHTGVGYTF. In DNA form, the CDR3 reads TGTGCCTGGAGACCCAACGTCCACACAGGGGTGGGCTACACCTTC.

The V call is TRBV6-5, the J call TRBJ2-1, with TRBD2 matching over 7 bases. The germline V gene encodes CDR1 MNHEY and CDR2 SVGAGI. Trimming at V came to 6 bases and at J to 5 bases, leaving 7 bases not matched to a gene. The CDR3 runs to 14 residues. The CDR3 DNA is TGTGCCAGCAGGCGTTCCGGGGGGAACAATGAGCAGTTCTTC. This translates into CASRRSGGNNEQFF.

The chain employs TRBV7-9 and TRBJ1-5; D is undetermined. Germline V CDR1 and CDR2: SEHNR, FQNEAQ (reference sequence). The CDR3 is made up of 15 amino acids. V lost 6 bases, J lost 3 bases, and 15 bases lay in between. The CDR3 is CASSNVGRDNQPQHF. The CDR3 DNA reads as TGTGCCAGCAGTAATGTGGGCAGAGACAATCAGCCCCAGCATTTT.

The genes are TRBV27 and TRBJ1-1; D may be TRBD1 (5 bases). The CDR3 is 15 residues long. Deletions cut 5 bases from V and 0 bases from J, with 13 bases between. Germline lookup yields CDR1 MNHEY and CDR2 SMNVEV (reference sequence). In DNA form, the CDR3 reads TGTGCCAGCAGTACAATTCTCAGGGTGAACACTGAAGCTTTCTTT. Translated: CASSTILRVNTEAFF.

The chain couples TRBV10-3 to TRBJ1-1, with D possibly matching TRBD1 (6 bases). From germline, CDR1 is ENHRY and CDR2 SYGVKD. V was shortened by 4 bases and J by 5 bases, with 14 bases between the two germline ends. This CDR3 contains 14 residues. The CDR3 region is CAISANPGETEAFF. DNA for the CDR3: TGTGCCATCAGTGCCAACCCAGGGGAGACTGAAGCTTTCTTT.

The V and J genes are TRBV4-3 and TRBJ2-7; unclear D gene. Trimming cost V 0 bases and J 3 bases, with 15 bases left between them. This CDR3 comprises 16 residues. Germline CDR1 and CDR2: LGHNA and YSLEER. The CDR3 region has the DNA TGCGCCAGCAGCCAAGATCATTCGAGACACAACTACGAGCAGTACGTC. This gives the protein CASSQDHSRHNYEQYV.

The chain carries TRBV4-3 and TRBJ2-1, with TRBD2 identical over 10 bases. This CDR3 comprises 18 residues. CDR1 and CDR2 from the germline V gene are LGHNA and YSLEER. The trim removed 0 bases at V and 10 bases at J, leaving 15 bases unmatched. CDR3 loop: CASSQERVASGGAGEQFF. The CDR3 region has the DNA TGCGCCAGCAGCCAAGAAAGGGTGGCCAGCGGGGGGGCAGGGGAGCAGTTCTTC.

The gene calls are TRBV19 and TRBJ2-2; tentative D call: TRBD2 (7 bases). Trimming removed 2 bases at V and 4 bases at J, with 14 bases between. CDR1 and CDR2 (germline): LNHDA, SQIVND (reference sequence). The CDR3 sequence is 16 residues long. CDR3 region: CASSIYGGGSTGELFF. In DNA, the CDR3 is TGTGCCAGTAGTATATACGGGGGCGGGAGCACCGGGGAGCTGTTTTTT.

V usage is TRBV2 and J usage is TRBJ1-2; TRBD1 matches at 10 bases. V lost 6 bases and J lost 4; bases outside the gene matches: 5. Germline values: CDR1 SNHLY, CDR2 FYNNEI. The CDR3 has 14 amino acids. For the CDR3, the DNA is TGTGCCAGCAGCCCGACAGGGGGCATCTATGGCTACACCTTC. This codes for CASSPTGGIYGYTF.

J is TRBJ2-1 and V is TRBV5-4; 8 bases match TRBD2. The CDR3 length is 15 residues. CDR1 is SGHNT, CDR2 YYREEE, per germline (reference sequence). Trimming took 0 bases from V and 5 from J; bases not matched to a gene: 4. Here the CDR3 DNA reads TGTGCCAGCAGCTTGGCGATAGCGGGAAACAATGAGCAGTTCTTC. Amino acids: CASSLAIAGNNEQFF.

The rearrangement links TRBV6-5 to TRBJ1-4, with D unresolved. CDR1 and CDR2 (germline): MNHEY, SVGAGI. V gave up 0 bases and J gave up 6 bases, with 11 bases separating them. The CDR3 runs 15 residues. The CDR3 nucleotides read TGTGCCAGCAGTTACTCGTCCAGTTCTTATGAAAAACTGTTTTTT. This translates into CASSYSSSSYEKLFF.

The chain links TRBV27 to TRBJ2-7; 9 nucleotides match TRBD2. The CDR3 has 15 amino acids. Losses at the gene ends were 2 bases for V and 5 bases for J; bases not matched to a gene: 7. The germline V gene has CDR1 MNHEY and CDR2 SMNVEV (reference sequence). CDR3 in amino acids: CASSLELAGRHEQYF. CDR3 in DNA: TGTGCCAGCAGTTTAGAGCTAGCGGGACGACACGAGCAGTACTTC.